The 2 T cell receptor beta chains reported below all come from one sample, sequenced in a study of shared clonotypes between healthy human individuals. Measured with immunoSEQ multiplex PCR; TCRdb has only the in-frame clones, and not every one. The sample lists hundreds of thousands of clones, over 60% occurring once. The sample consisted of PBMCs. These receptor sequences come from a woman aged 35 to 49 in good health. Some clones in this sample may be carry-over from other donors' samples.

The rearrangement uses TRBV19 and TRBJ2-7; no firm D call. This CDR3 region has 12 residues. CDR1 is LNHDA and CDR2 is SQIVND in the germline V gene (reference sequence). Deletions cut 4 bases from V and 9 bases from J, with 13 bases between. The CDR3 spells CASSSVAAVQYF. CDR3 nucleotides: TGTGCCAGTAGTAGTGTGGCGGCCGTGCAGTACTTC.

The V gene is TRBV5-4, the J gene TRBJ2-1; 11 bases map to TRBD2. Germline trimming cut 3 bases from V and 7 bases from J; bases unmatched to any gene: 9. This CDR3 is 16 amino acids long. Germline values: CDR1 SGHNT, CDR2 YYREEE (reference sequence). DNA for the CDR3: TGTGCCAGCAGCTCGACGGGATCTAGCGGGAGGAATGAGCAGTTCTTC. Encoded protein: CASSSTGSSGRNEQFF.